This paragraph covers one TCR beta chain sequence. These data come from a study of PD-L1 blockade in urothelial cancer. The CDR3 has 20 residues. Germline V lookup: CDR1 SGHRS, CDR2 YFSETQ. V was clipped by 4 bases and J by 3 bases; unmatched bases: 19. Sequencing used immunoSEQ multiplex PCR; TCRdb keeps in-frame clones, though not all of them. The sample includes about 57,000 clones, about 82% of them seen just once. This receptor was obtained from a man aged 50 to 59 with urothelial cancer. This specimen consisted of PBMCs, obtained around atezolizumab (anti-PD-L1) treatment. The chain is built from TRBV5-1 and TRBJ2-1; 10 bases are a match to TRBD2. CDR3 region: CASSRGTSATGIAYYNEQFF. The CDR3 nucleotides are TGCGCCAGCAGCCGGGGGACTAGCGCAACCGGGATAGCTTACTACAATGAGCAGTTCTTC.